This entry concerns a single T cell receptor (beta chain). Its antigen is not identified. The record originates from a study of PD-1 blockade in mismatch repair-deficient tumors. Profiled with immunoSEQ multiplex PCR; TCRdb holds only in-frame clones, not every one. The sample records 80,000 to 130,000 clones, over 75% being singletons. PCR or immunohistochemistry showed mismatch repair deficiency in every enrolled patient. Three pembrolizumab responders had their TCRs sequenced. Notes on the study in general: After pembrolizumab, tumor-resident clones rose rapidly, then generally contracted before radiologic responses.

Specimen: peripheral blood, collected approximately 35 weeks after starting pembrolizumab. This TCR derives from an adult with mismatch repair-deficient cancer.

The CDR3 reads CASSPPFGEQYF. The CDR3, as DNA: TGTGCCAGCAGCCCACCTTTCGGCGAGCAGTACTTC. The genes are TRBV5-4 and TRBJ2-7; D ambiguous. V lost 4 bases and J 6 bases, leaving 11 bases between the germline ends. Germline V CDR1 and CDR2: SGHNT, YYREEE (reference sequence). This CDR3 has 12 residues. Supplemented by reference TRBV5-4 and TRBJ2-7, the full variable domain reads ETGVTQSPTHLIKTRGQQVTLRCSSQSGHNTVSWYQQALGQGPQFIFQYYREEENGRGNFPPRFSGLQFPNYSSELNVNALELDDSALYLCASSPPFGEQYFGPGTRLTVT.